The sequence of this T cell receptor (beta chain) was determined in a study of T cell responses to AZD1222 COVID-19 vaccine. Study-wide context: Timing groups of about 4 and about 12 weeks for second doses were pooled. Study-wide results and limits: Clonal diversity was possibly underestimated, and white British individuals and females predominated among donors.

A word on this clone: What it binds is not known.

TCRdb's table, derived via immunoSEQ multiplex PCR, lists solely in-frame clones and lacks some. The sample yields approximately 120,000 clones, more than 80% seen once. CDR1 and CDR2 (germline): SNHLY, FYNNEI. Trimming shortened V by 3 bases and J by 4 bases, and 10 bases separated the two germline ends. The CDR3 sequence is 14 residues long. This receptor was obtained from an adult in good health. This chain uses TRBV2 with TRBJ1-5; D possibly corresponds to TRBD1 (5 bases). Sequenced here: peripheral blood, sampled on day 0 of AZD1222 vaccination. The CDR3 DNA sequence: TGTGCCAGCAGTGATGTGACAGAAAATCAGCCCCAGCATTTT. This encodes CASSDVTENQPQHF.